A single sample is the source of the 21 T cell receptor beta chains below, sequenced in a study of cytomegalovirus exposure and HLA in healthy donors (TCRdb year 2017). Preparation of the library involved the immunoSEQ multiplex PCR assay. The multiplex PCR relied on a mix of 60 forward primers for TCR Vbeta segments and 13 reverse primers for TCR Jbeta segments. The clones in this table, taken by TCRdb from immuneACCESS, are in-frame only. Not every clone is retained; where verified, under half of the shortfall comes from an unresolved V gene, and the cause of the rest is unknown. This specimen's table enumerates tens of thousands of clones. More than 0.45% of the sample comes from the top ten. Sequenced input: PBMCs. These receptors were taken from a man between 50 and 59 years old in good health and CMV-seronegative.

This chain links TRBV27 with TRBJ1-6; the match to TRBD1 covers 8 bases. Germline trimming cut 6 bases from V and 6 bases from J; bases unmatched to any gene: 7. The CDR3 runs to 15 residues. The V gene's germline CDR1 is MNHEY and CDR2 SMNVEV (reference sequence). For the CDR3, the DNA is TGTGCCAGCAGCCGTTCAGACAGGGGTAATTCACCCCTCCACTTT. This translates into CASSRSDRGNSPLHF.

The chain joins TRBV6-5 to TRBJ1-1, with a tentative D call TRBD1 (6 bases). Trimming removed 7 bases from V and 1 base from J, with 10 bases in between. In germline, CDR1 is MNHEY, CDR2 SVGAGI. This CDR3 contains 13 residues. CDR3 sequence (DNA): TGTGCCAGCACGAAACAGGGGAACACTGAAGCTTTCTTT. Translation gives CASTKQGNTEAFF.

The V and J genes are TRBV19 and TRBJ1-6; D is possibly TRBD1 (5 bases). The germline V and J ends were trimmed by 9 bases and 4 bases, with 13 bases remaining between them. The length of the CDR3 is 14 residues. Germline CDR1 LNHDA, CDR2 SQIVND (reference sequence). Written as DNA, the CDR3 is TGTGCCAGCAACTTCAGGGATTATAATTCACCCCTCCACTTT. Amino acids: CASNFRDYNSPLHF.

The chain employs TRBV21-1 and TRBJ1-6. TRBV21-1 is a recognized pseudogene. The CDR3 runs 14 residues. The CDR3 loop is CASRESSYNSPLHF. As DNA, the CDR3 is TGTGCCAGCAGGGAGAGCTCCTATAATTCACCCCTCCACTTT.

The chain carries TRBV6-6 and TRBJ2-3; TRBD1 agrees at 8 bases. V shed 5 bases, J shed 2 bases, and the junction held 6 bases outside the gene matches. The CDR3 consists of 15 residues. Germline CDR1 reads MNHNY; CDR2 reads SVGAGI (reference sequence). DNA of the CDR3: TGTGCCAGCAGTCTCGACAGGGGATCCACAGATACGCAGTATTTT. Encoded protein: CASSLDRGSTDTQYF.

J is TRBJ1-3 and V is TRBV7-9, with 9 bases fitting TRBD1. The CDR3 totals 15 residues. The junction had 1 base not matched to a gene; V was cut back by 3 bases and J by 1 base. CDR1 and CDR2 (germline): SEHNR, FQNEAQ (reference sequence). DNA of the CDR3: TGTGCCAGCAGCTTGACAGGGGGATCTGGAAACACCATATATTTT. It specifies CASSLTGGSGNTIYF.

The chain couples TRBV2 to TRBJ1-5, with a possible D match to TRBD1 (6 bases). Germline V gene data show CDR1 as SNHLY and CDR2 as FYNNEI. The CDR3 extends over 18 amino acids. V dropped 4 bases and J dropped 2 bases, with 21 bases sitting between them. As DNA, the CDR3 is TGTGCCAGCAGTGGGAACGAGGGGGGGGCACGAGGCAATCAGCCCCAGCATTTT. Its translation: CASSGNEGGARGNQPQHF.

The chain carries TRBV7-9 and TRBJ1-2; TRBD1 aligns across 7 bases. The CDR3 is 13 amino acids. Germline CDR1 SEHNR, CDR2 FQNEAQ (reference sequence). Trimming cost V 6 bases and J 2 bases; bases outside gene matches: 3. The CDR3 loop reads CASSGQDNYGYTF. CDR3 DNA sequence: TGTGCCAGCAGTGGACAGGACAACTATGGCTACACCTTC.

In DNA form, the CDR3 reads TGTGCCACCAGGGCAGGACTAGCGGCGATCAGGGCCGGGGAGCTGTTTTTT. The encoded protein is CATRAGLAAIRAGELFF. The chain is built from TRBV5-4 and TRBJ2-2, with TRBD2 identical over 10 bases. Germline-derived CDR1 and CDR2 are SGHNT and YYREEE (reference sequence). The trim removed 9 bases at V and 6 bases at J, leaving 17 bases unmatched. There are 17 residues in the CDR3.

The chain links TRBV2 to TRBJ2-2; possible D gene TRBD2, 5 bases. CDR3 length: 15 residues. Germline V gene data show CDR1 as SNHLY and CDR2 as FYNNEI. V lost 6 bases and J 4 bases, leaving 15 bases between the germline ends. In nucleotides, the CDR3 is TGTGCCAGCAGATCCATTCCAAGCGGCACCGGGGAGCTGTTTTTT. Its translation is CASRSIPSGTGELFF.

The V call is TRBV4-2, the J call TRBJ1-3; maybe TRBD1 (5 bases). Germline lookup yields CDR1 LGHNA and CDR2 YNFKEQ. The CDR3 has 17 residues. The germline V and J ends were trimmed by 0 bases and 0 bases, with 12 bases remaining between them. CDR3 amino acids: CASSQDSTVYSGNTIYF. The CDR3 DNA reads TGTGCCAGCAGCCAAGATTCGACAGTTTACTCTGGAAACACCATATATTTT.

V gene TRBV5-1 combines with J gene TRBJ1-3, with TRBD1 matching 7 bases. The CDR3 runs 14 residues. With V trimmed by 4 bases and J by 7 bases, 8 bases remained unmatched. Germline assignment: CDR1 SGHRS and CDR2 YFSETQ. This CDR3 is CASSLDREGNTIYF. CDR3 nucleotides: TGCGCCAGCAGCCTTGACAGGGAAGGGAACACCATATATTTT.

The V call is TRBV28, the J call TRBJ2-3; no clear D. This CDR3 is 15 amino acids long. Trimming stripped 2 bases from V and 7 bases from J, with 16 bases between. Germline lookup yields CDR1 MDHEN and CDR2 SYDVKM. The CDR3 reads CASSLGALSSNTQYF. The CDR3 DNA reads as TGTGCCAGCAGTTTAGGAGCTCTTTCTTCTAATACGCAGTATTTT.

Regarding this clone: One end of the junction does not line up with germline, which may come from a read error. The chain uses TRBV11-2 and TRBJ2-4; 7 positions match TRBD1. CDR3 length equals 13 residues. Germline CDR1 and CDR2: SGHAT and FQNNGV. The CDR3: CASSLTTGVASDF. As DNA, the CDR3 is TGTGCCAGCAGCCTTACCACAGGGGTTGCTTCGGACTTC.

A note on this clone: This sample also contains other DNA sequences that code for the same CDR3. The rearrangement links TRBV28 to TRBJ1-6, with 10 positions matching TRBD1. Germline assignment: CDR1 MDHEN and CDR2 SYDVKM. The CDR3 is made up of 14 amino acids. The V segment lost 3 bases and the J segment 7 bases; nucleotides outside the gene matches: 0. CDR3 DNA sequence: TGTGCCAGCAGTTTGGGACAGGGGAATTCACCCCTCCACTTT. Its protein is CASSLGQGNSPLHF.

The chain uses TRBV9 and TRBJ2-7; 7 bases map to TRBD1. The ends lost 4 bases at V and 1 base at J; junction bases unmatched: 5. The CDR3 sequence is 14 residues long. Germline CDR1 SGDLS, CDR2 YYNGEE. CDR3 amino acids: CASSPTGQSYEQYF. CDR3 sequence (DNA): TGTGCCAGCAGCCCTACGGGACAGTCCTACGAGCAGTACTTC. Full variable domain (outside the CDR3, taken from reference TRBV9 and TRBJ2-7): DSGVTQTPKHLITATGQRVTLRCSPRSGDLSVYWYQQSLDQGLQFLIQYYNGEERAKGNILERFSAQQFPDLHSELNLSSLELGDSALYFCASSPTGQSYEQYFGPGTRLTVT.

This chain joins TRBV18 and TRBJ2-5, with 11 bases aligning to TRBD2. Germline V gene lookup returns CDR1 KGHSH and CDR2 LQKENI. The CDR3 covers 16 residues. V dropped 1 base and J dropped 3; count of bases not matched to a gene: 4. CDR3 region: CASSPLATSGEETQYF. CDR3 bases: TGTGCCAGCTCACCACTGGCGACTAGCGGGGAAGAGACCCAGTACTTC.

The V and J genes are TRBV10-2 and TRBJ2-7, with TRBD1 matching over 7 bases. The germline gives CDR1 WSHSY, CDR2 SAAADI. The CDR3 covers 13 residues. The ends lost 7 bases at V and 5 bases at J; junction bases unmatched: 8. CDR3 protein: CASTLDRVDEQYF. The DNA for the CDR3 is TGCGCCAGCACCCTAGACAGGGTTGACGAGCAGTACTTC.

The rearrangement uses TRBV2 and TRBJ1-6, with 8 nucleotides matching TRBD1. This CDR3 comprises 17 residues. Germline V gene data show CDR1 as SNHLY and CDR2 as FYNNEI. J was trimmed by 5 bases and V by 3 bases; bases with no gene match: 9. CDR3 in amino acids: CASSDFYRQGNNSPLHF. As DNA, the CDR3 is TGTGCCAGCAGTGACTTTTACCGACAGGGGAATAATTCACCCCTCCACTTT.

This chain links TRBV19 with TRBJ1-3; 9 nucleotides line up with TRBD1. The CDR3 runs 14 residues. With 10 bases clipped from V and 5 bases from J, the junction kept 9 bases outside the gene matches. CDR1 and CDR2 from the germline V gene are LNHDA and SQIVND (reference sequence). The CDR3, as DNA: TGTGCCACCACCGTTGGACAGGGGAGAAACACCATATATTTT. Translating it yields CATTVGQGRNTIYF. Full variable domain (missing parts from reference TRBV19 and TRBJ1-3): DGGITQSPKYLFRKEGQNVTLSCEQNLNHDAMYWYRQDPGQGLRLIYYSQIVNDFQKGDIAEGYSVSREKKESFPLTVTSAQKNPTAFYLCATTVGQGRNTIYFGEGSWLTVV.

In DNA form, the CDR3 reads TGTGCCAGCAGCTTGGTACCGGGACAGGGGACCTACGAGCAGTACTTC. Translated, it gives CASSLVPGQGTYEQYF. The V call is TRBV5-5, the J call TRBJ2-7; 10 bases agree with TRBD1. The CDR3 loop spans 16 amino acids. V was pared by 0 bases and J by 2 bases, with 5 bases of the junction left unmatched. Germline CDR1 and CDR2: SGHKS and YYEKEE (reference sequence).